The 30 T cell receptor beta chains below were found in one sample sequenced in a study of T cell repertoires in cytomegalovirus infection. TCRdb itself ran the reads through MiXCR, one entry per CDR3 protein. This repertoire shows over 150,000 distinct CDR3 sequences, about a sixth found once; its top ten account for about 25%. Sequencing was carried out using CD8+ T cells from PBMCs. The receptor set was obtained from a human donor in good health (CMV status not recorded). Some clones in this sample may be carry-over from other donors' samples.

There are a few counts of this clonotype. The CDR3: CASSLVMGPANEQFF. The CDR3 region has the DNA TGTGCCAGCAGCTTAGTTATGGGACCGGCCAATGAGCAGTTCTTC. The V call is TRBV7-6, the J call TRBJ2-1; D is tentatively TRBD1 or TRBD2 (5 bases each). Per the germline V gene, CDR1 is SGHVS and CDR2 is FNYEAQ. The CDR3 length is 15 residues. The ends were cut back, 1 base at V and 6 bases at J, with 13 bases in the middle.

The chain recombines TRBV5-1 with TRBJ2-3; 8 nucleotides line up with TRBD1. From germline, CDR1 is SGHRS and CDR2 YFSETQ. The V segment lost 5 bases and the J segment 2 bases; nucleotides outside the gene matches: 4. The CDR3 is 14 amino acids. The CDR3 DNA is TGCGCCAGCAGATACAGGGGGTACACAGATACGCAGTATTTT. As protein: CASRYRGYTDTQYF. Drawing the rest from reference TRBV5-1 and TRBJ2-3, the complete variable domain is KAGVTQTPRYLIKTRGQQVTLSCSPISGHRSVSWYQQTPGQGLQFLFEYFSETQRNKGNFPGRFSGRQFSNSRSEMNVSTLELGDSALYLCASRYRGYTDTQYFGPGTRLTVL.

This clonotype has only a few counts. This chain links TRBV15 with TRBJ2-3; 7 positions match TRBD2. The CDR3 runs 15 residues. The ends lost 9 bases at V and 2 bases at J; junction bases unmatched: 11. CDR1 and CDR2 from the germline V gene are LNHNV and YYDKDF (reference sequence). The CDR3: CATAPGGGFTDTQYF. The CDR3 DNA reads TGTGCCACAGCCCCGGGGGGTGGGTTCACAGATACGCAGTATTTT.

This clonotype was counted between two and nine times. Written as DNA, the CDR3 is TGTGCCAGCAGTTTATATCAGGGGAACACTGAAGCTTTCTTT. Amino acids: CASSLYQGNTEAFF. The chain carries TRBV27 and TRBJ1-1; D is possibly TRBD1 (5 bases). Trimming removed 1 base from V and 1 base from J, with 7 bases in between. CDR1 is MNHEY, CDR2 SMNVEV, per germline (reference sequence). The CDR3 covers 14 residues.

This clonotype showed up just a few times. V is TRBV7-9 and J is TRBJ1-5; D remains unclear. V was shortened by 2 bases and J by 4 bases, with 12 bases between the two germline ends. Per the germline V gene, CDR1 is SEHNR and CDR2 is FQNEAQ (reference sequence). This CDR3 is 15 amino acids long. Here the CDR3 reads CASSLNGGLNQPQHF. In DNA form, the CDR3 reads TGTGCCAGCAGCTTAAACGGAGGTTTGAATCAGCCCCAGCATTTT.

In its sample, this clonotype was seen a few times. This chain links TRBV7-8 with TRBJ2-1, with a tentative D call TRBD2 (6 bases). CDR3 length: 14 amino acids. The ends were cut back, 11 bases at V and 5 bases at J, with 19 bases in the middle. CDR1 SGHVS and CDR2 FQNEAQ come from the germline V gene. CDR3 region: CASLRDFGNNEQFF. Written as DNA, the CDR3 is TGTGCCTCACTTCGGGACTTTGGGAACAATGAGCAGTTCTTC. Full variable domain (rest looked up from reference TRBV7-8 and TRBJ2-1): GAGVSQSPRYKVAKRGQDVALRCDPISGHVSLFWYQQALGQGPEFLTYFQNEAQLDKSGLPSDRFFAERPEGSVSTLKIQRTQQEDSAVYLCASLRDFGNNEQFFGPGTRLTVL.

In this sample, this clonotype turned up a few times. The genes are TRBV7-9 and TRBJ1-2; no firm D call. Per germline, CDR1 SEHNR and CDR2 FQNEAQ (reference sequence). The ends were cut back, 4 bases at V and 4 bases at J, with 16 bases in the middle. The CDR3 runs 15 residues. The DNA for the CDR3 is TGTGCCAGCAGCTACTTCGTGGGCAGCTCCTATGGCTACACCTTC. This codes for CASSYFVGSSYGYTF.

V and J are TRBV20-1 and TRBJ2-7, with D possibly TRBD1 on 6 matching bases. Trimming shortened V by 2 bases and J by 3 bases, and 8 bases separated the two germline ends. CDR1 and CDR2 (germline): DFQATT, SNEGSKA (reference sequence). The CDR3 length is 12 residues. The CDR3 protein is CSARQGYYEQYF. In DNA form, the CDR3 reads TGCAGTGCTAGACAGGGGTACTACGAGCAGTACTTC.

Written as DNA, the CDR3 is TGTGCCAGCAGCTTGAACAGGGATTACACCTTC. This translates into CASSLNRDYTF. This sequence joins TRBV7-9 and TRBJ1-2; tentative D call: TRBD1 (6 bases). The CDR3 length is 11 residues. V gave up 3 bases and J gave up 11 bases, with 10 bases separating them. CDR1 is SEHNR and CDR2 is FQNEAQ in the germline V gene (reference sequence).

This clonotype was detected only a few times. V usage is TRBV12-3 or TRBV12-4 and J usage is TRBJ2-3; D may match TRBD1 or TRBD2 (6 bases each). V was cut by 4 bases and J by 3 bases, with 17 bases left in between. This CDR3 region has 16 residues. The CDR3 spells CASSSGGFPGTDTQYF. CDR3 DNA: TGTGCCAGCAGTTCCGGGGGCTTCCCGGGAACAGATACGCAGTATTTT.

A few counts support this clonotype. The chain couples TRBV29-1 to TRBJ1-2; a weak D match, TRBD1 (5 bases). CDR1 SQVTM and CDR2 ANQGSEA come from the germline V gene. V was clipped by 3 bases and J by 0 bases, with 17 bases between them. The CDR3 length is 16 residues. CDR3 DNA sequence: TGCAGCGTTGAGATGACCCGGGACTGGACTAACTATGGCTACACCTTC. Its protein product is CSVEMTRDWTNYGYTF.

This clonotype was found a few times. The chain recombines TRBV29-1 with TRBJ2-7; 8 positions agree with TRBD1. The V and J ends lost 0 bases and 3 bases, in that order; junction bases with no gene match: 10. The CDR3 is made up of 16 amino acids. CDR1 is SQVTM, CDR2 ANQGSEA, per germline. The CDR3 bases are TGCAGCGTTGAAGAGAGTAGCAGGGGGCATTTCTACGAGCAGTACTTC. Its protein product is CSVEESSRGHFYEQYF.

The rearrangement links TRBV7-6 to TRBJ1-1, with TRBD1 identical over 9 bases. Germline-derived CDR1 and CDR2 are SGHVS and FNYEAQ. The CDR3 is 14 residues long. The V segment lost 4 bases and the J segment 4 bases; nucleotides outside the gene matches: 4. The CDR3 DNA sequence: TGTGCCAGCAGCTCGACAGGGGGACGCACTGAAGCTTTCTTT. It is translated as CASSSTGGRTEAFF.

This clonotype was found a few times. The chain is built from TRBV7-9 and TRBJ1-5; a weak D match, TRBD1 (6 bases). V lost 1 base to trimming and J lost 4 bases, with 14 bases between them. This CDR3 region has 16 residues. The germline V gene encodes CDR1 SEHNR and CDR2 FQNEAQ (reference sequence). The CDR3 coding sequence is TGTGCCAGCAGCTTAGGAGATGGACAGATAAATCAGCCCCAGCATTTT. Translated, it gives CASSLGDGQINQPQHF.

V and J are TRBV7-2 and TRBJ1-2; no clear D. Deletions cut 0 bases from V and 5 bases from J, with 22 bases between. This CDR3 has 18 residues. The germline V gene has CDR1 SGHTA and CDR2 FQGNSA. CDR3 in DNA: TGTGCCAGCAGCTTAGCGAGGAGAAGGCCCCAGGAAATATATGGCTACACCTTC. Amino acid sequence: CASSLARRRPQEIYGYTF.

The chain couples TRBV10-3 to TRBJ1-1; 7 nucleotides align to TRBD1. CDR3 length: 13 residues. Germline V lookup: CDR1 ENHRY, CDR2 SYGVKD. Trimming at V came to 3 bases and at J to 8 bases, leaving 6 bases not matched to a gene. CDR3 DNA sequence: TGTGCCATCAGTGACCCCTCAGGGGGAGAAGCTTTCTTT. Amino acids: CAISDPSGGEAFF.

This clonotype came up a few times. The CDR3 DNA is TGTGCCAGCAGCCCGACCAGCACAGATACGCAGTATTTT. It yields the protein CASSPTSTDTQYF. J is TRBJ2-3 and V is TRBV7-9; the D is unclear. The V and J ends lost 5 bases and 0 bases respectively, with 6 bases between them. Germline CDR1 reads SEHNR; CDR2 reads FQNEAQ (reference sequence). The CDR3 consists of 13 residues.

As to this clonotype: The junction departs from the called germline gene at one end, perhaps through a read error. This chain uses TRBV27 with TRBJ2-7, with D possibly being TRBD2 (7 bases). CDR3 length: 12 amino acids. The V gene's germline CDR1 is MNHEY and CDR2 SMNVEV (reference sequence). CDR3 nucleotides: TGTGCCAGCAGTTTCCCGGGGGGCCAGAGAAACTTC. It yields the protein CASSFPGGQRNF.

This clonotype came up a few times. The chain is built from TRBV4-1 and TRBJ2-1, with TRBD1 matching 10 bases. With V trimmed by 4 bases and J by 7 bases, 7 bases remained unmatched. From germline, CDR1 is MGHRA and CDR2 YSYEKL. There are 15 residues in the CDR3. CDR3 sequence (DNA): TGCGCCAGCAGCCTAGACAGGGGGCTAGGGAATGAGCAGTTCTTC. Protein product: CASSLDRGLGNEQFF.

In this sample, this clonotype turned up a few times. The rearrangement uses TRBV7-9 and TRBJ2-1, with D possibly being TRBD1 (6 bases). CDR1 and CDR2 from the germline V gene are SEHNR and FQNEAQ (reference sequence). With 5 bases removed from V and 0 bases from J, the gap between germline ends came to 14 bases. This CDR3 region has 16 residues. The chain's CDR3 is CASSPERGSSYNEQFF. The CDR3 region has the DNA TGTGCCAGCAGCCCCGAGAGGGGGAGCTCCTACAATGAGCAGTTCTTC.

Only a few counts were recorded for this clonotype. The rearrangement uses TRBV5-6 and TRBJ2-5, with 8 bases matching TRBD1. J was trimmed by 5 bases and V by 4 bases; bases with no gene match: 19. CDR3 size: 18 residues. Germline-derived CDR1 and CDR2 are SGHDT and YYEEEE. The CDR3 region is CASSDYIFTGGSSETQYF. In DNA, the CDR3 is TGTGCCAGCAGCGACTACATTTTTACAGGGGGTTCATCGGAGACCCAGTACTTC.

This clonotype occurred a few times. The rearrangement links TRBV7-6 to TRBJ2-3; 7 positions agree with TRBD2. The CDR3 has 16 amino acids. The ends lost 4 bases at V and 1 base at J; junction bases unmatched: 8. Germline V gene data show CDR1 as SGHVS and CDR2 as FNYEAQ. CDR3 amino acids: CASSSMASGGTDTQYF. Written as DNA, the CDR3 is TGTGCCAGCAGCTCCATGGCCAGCGGGGGCACAGATACGCAGTATTTT.

This clonotype was counted only a few times. This chain connects TRBV5-5 to TRBJ1-2, with 7 bases lining up with TRBD1. Unmatched junction bases numbered 6, after V lost 4 bases and J lost 6 bases. The CDR3 is 13 amino acids. Per the germline V gene, CDR1 is SGHKS and CDR2 is YYEKEE (reference sequence). CDR3 residues: CASSPDREDGYTF. CDR3 nucleotides: TGTGCCAGCAGCCCTGACAGGGAGGATGGCTACACCTTC.

V is TRBV6-2 or TRBV6-3 and J is TRBJ1-1; no reliable D call. V gave up 2 bases and J gave up 0 bases, with 7 bases separating them. CDR1 is MNHEY and CDR2 is SVGEGT in the germline V gene. CDR3 size: 14 residues. The CDR3 reads CASSYRAVNTEAFF. CDR3 nucleotide sequence: TGTGCCAGCAGTTACCGGGCGGTGAACACTGAAGCTTTCTTT.

The J gene is TRBJ2-4, the V gene TRBV29-1; TRBD1 is a possible D gene (6 bases). This CDR3 region has 14 residues. Germline CDR1 SQVTM, CDR2 ANQGSEA. V lost 5 bases and J lost 1, with 12 bases in between. Here the CDR3 DNA reads TGCAGCGTTTACAGGGTTGGGGCCAAAAACATTCAGTACTTC. It encodes CSVYRVGAKNIQYF.

V and J are TRBV6-5 and TRBJ1-3; no clear D gene. This CDR3 comprises 16 residues. Trimming pared 0 bases from V and 4 bases from J, leaving 13 bases between. Looked up from germline, CDR1 is MNHEY and CDR2 is SVGAGI. CDR3 nucleotides: TGTGCCAGCAGTTACTCGAATGTAGGCGGAGGAAACACCATATATTTT. Protein: CASSYSNVGGGNTIYF.

This chain connects TRBV29-1 to TRBJ2-1, with TRBD2 matching over 13 bases. The V gene end was trimmed by 8 bases and the J gene end by 0 bases; junction bases not matched to a gene: 10. Germline CDR1 is SQVTM and CDR2 is ANQGSEA. The CDR3 has 17 amino acids. The CDR3 DNA is TGCAGCCTAGTACTAGCGGGGGGGACCGCCTCCTACAATGAGCAGTTCTTC. This gives the protein CSLVLAGGTASYNEQFF.

The chain links TRBV30 to TRBJ2-4; tentatively, D is TRBD1 (6 bases). V was clipped by 6 bases and J by 0 bases, with 15 bases between them. There are 15 residues in the CDR3. Germline CDR1 and CDR2: GTSNPN and SVGIG (reference sequence). The CDR3 nucleotides read TGTGCCTGTCGCGAGGACAGAAAAGCCAAAAACATTCAGTACTTC. Its translation is CACREDRKAKNIQYF.

This clonotype was found many times. The chain combines TRBV7-8 with TRBJ2-5; no reliable D call. V was pared by 2 bases and J by 3 bases, with 10 bases between. Looked up from germline, CDR1 is SGHVS and CDR2 is FQNEAQ. This CDR3 has 14 amino acids. As DNA, the CDR3 is TGTGCCAGCAGCTTAAGGGCAGCAAAAGAGACCCAGTACTTC. This gives the protein CASSLRAAKETQYF.

This clonotype was observed a few times. The genes are TRBV2 and TRBJ2-2, with D perhaps assigned TRBD1 or TRBD2 (6 bases each). The CDR3 extends over 17 amino acids. In germline, CDR1 is SNHLY, CDR2 FYNNEI. Trimming took 2 bases from V and 3 from J, leaving 16 bases between them. The CDR3 DNA sequence: TGTGCCAGCAGTGAAACTAGGAGGGGGTTCGACACCGGGGAGCTGTTTTTT. It specifies CASSETRRGFDTGELFF.